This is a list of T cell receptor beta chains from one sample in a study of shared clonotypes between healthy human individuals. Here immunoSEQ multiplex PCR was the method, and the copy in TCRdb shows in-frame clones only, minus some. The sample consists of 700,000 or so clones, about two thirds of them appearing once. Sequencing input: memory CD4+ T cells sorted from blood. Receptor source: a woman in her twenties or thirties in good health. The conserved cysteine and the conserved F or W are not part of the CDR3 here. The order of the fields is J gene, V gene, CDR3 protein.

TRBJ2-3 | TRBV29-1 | SAARALGTTDTQY
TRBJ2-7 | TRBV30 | AWSVQWGGISSYEQY
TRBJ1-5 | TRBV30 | AWEAGSNQPQH
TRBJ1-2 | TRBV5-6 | ASSPAGQGAGYGYT
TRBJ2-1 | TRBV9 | ASSVMGLNNEQF
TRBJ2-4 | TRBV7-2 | ASSLASGQENIQY
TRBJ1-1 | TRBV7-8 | ASSPNLGTNTEAF
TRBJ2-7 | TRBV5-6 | ASSLGVSGEFHEQY
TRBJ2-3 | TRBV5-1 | ASSAGTGYTDTQY
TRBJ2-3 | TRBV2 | ASREGGVNTDTQY
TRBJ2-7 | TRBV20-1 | SARLETEQY
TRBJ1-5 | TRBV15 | ATSRPPGPQH
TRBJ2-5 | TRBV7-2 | ASSARLVETQY
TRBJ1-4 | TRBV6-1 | ASSDMVGVGEKLF
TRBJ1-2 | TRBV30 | AWHLDGYRYGYT
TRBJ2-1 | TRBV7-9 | ASSPRLARSSYNEQF
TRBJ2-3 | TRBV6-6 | ASRGLANTDTQY
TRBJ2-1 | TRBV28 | ASSLTGGGSFNEQF
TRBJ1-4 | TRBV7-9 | ASSAYREEVEKLF
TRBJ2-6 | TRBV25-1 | ATRTGRHSGANVLT
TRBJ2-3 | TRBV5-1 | ASSLGRQVPGGTDTQY
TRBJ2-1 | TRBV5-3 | ARSPDGPSDTNNEQF
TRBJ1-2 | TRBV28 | ASSFSGDGYT
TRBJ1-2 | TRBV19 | ASSLIGTLVANGYT
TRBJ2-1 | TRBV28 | ASRSTLAGGYNEQF
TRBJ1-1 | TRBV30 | ACGNLNTEAF
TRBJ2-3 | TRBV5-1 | ASSSLAGYTDTQY
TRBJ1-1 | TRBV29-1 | TAFKSGNTEAF
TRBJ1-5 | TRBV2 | ASSATQGNSNQPQH